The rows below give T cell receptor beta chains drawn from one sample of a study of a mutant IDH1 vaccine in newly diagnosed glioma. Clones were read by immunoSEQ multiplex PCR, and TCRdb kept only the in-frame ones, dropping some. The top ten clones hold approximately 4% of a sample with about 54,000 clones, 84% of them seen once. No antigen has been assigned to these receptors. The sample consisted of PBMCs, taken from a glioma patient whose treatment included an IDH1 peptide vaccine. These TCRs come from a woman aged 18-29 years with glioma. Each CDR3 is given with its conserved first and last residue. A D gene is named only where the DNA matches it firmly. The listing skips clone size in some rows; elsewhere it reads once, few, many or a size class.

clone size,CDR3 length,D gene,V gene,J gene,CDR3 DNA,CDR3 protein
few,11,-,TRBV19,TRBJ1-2,TGTGCCAGTAGTATCGACAGGGGCTACACCTTC,CASSIDRGYTF
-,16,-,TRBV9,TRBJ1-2,TGTGCCAGCAGCGTAGGAAGACAGGACCAAACCCTGGGCTACACCTTC,CASSVGRQDQTLGYTF
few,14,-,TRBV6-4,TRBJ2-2,TGTGCCAGCAGCCCAGCGGTTAACACCGGGGAGCTGTTTTTT,CASSPAVNTGELFF
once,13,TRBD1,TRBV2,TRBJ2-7,TGTGCCAGCAGCACAGGGGCCGCAACCGAGCAGTACTTC,CASSTGAATEQYF
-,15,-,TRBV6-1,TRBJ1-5,TGTGCCAGCAGTGAGGTGGACAGTCTCAATCAGCCCCAGCATTTT,CASSEVDSLNQPQHF
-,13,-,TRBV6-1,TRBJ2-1,TGTGCCAGCAGTCAGACGCTCTACAATGAGCAGTTCTTC,CASSQTLYNEQFF
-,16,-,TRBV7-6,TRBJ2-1,TGTGCCAGCAGCTCCACGTCAGCGGCTCTATACAATGAGCAGTTCTTC,CASSSTSAALYNEQFF
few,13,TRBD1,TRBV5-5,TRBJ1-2,TGTGCCAGCAGCTTACAGGGGGCGAGTGGCTACACCTTC,CASSLQGASGYTF
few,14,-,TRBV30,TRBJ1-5,TGTGCCTGGAGTGAGGGGGGAAGCAATCAGCCCCAGCATTTT,CAWSEGGSNQPQHF
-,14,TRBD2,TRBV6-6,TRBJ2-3,TGTGCCAGCAGCGGGAGGGGGAGGTCAGATACGCAGTATTTT,CASSGRGRSDTQYF
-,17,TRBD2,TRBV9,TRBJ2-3,TGTGCCAGCAGCGAACAGTCCGGGACTACCCTCACAGATACGCAGTATTTT,CASSEQSGTTLTDTQYF
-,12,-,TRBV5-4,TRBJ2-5,TGTGCCAGCAGCTCGGAGCTGGAGACCCAGTACTTC,CASSSELETQYF
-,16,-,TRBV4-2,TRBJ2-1,TGTGCCAGCAGCCAGGGCCCCGGGGGGCGGGACAATGAGCAGTTCTTC,CASSQGPGGRDNEQFF